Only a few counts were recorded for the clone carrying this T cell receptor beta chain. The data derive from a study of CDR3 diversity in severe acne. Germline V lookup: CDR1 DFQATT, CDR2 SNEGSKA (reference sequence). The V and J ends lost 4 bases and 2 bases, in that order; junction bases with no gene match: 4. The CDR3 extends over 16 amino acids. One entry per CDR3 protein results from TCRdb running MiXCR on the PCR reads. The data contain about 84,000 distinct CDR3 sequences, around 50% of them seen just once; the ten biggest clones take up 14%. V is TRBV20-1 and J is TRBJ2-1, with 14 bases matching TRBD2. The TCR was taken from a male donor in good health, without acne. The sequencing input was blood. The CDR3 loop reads CSAKTSGRVAYNEQFF. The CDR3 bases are TGCAGTGCTAAGACTAGCGGGAGGGTAGCCTACAATGAGCAGTTCTTC.